A single TCR beta chain is shown here with its context. Its antigen is still unknown. TCRdb keeps only in-frame clones here, not all; method: immunoSEQ multiplex PCR. Here the sample spans approximately 100,000 clones, 90% to 95% being singletons. The data belong to a study of siplizumab effects on memory and regulatory T cells. Study findings and constraints: Memory T cells appeared less diverse than naive cells, which seemed to contribute substantially to alloresponse.

CDR1 is SEHNR and CDR2 is FQNEAQ in the germline V gene (reference sequence). The germline V and J ends were trimmed by 3 bases and 1 base, with 6 bases remaining between them. The CDR3 length is 13 residues. This TCR derives from a human donor in good health. The sample comprised Tregs sorted from blood. V is TRBV7-9 and J is TRBJ2-5, with D possibly matching TRBD1 (5 bases). In nucleotides, the CDR3 is TGTGCCAGCAGCTTTCAGGGCCAAGAGACCCAGTACTTC. Translated: CASSFQGQETQYF.